Listed below are T cell receptor beta chains from one sample, sequenced in a study of T-cell memory formation after mild COVID-19. TCRdb independently ran MiXCR on the 5' RACE reads; one entry per CDR3 protein. The table lists 550,000 to 600,000 distinct CDR3 sequences, about 18% of them singletons. The sample taken for sequencing was PBMCs or a T cell subset sorted from them (not recorded which). All receptors derive from an adult woman who had mild COVID-19 (a few samples of this study predate the infection). Cell type and time point are not known. Both conserved end residues are part of each CDR3. A D gene is named only where the DNA matches it firmly. Clone sizes are given selectively: once, few, many, or a class where the clone is expanded.

v_call: TRBV29-1
clone_size: .
j_call: TRBJ1-1
d_call: .
cdr3_aa: CSVDRGVVTEAFF
cdr3_nt: TGCAGCGTTGATCGGGGGGTCGTCACTGAAGCTTTCTTT

v_call: TRBV23-1
clone_size: few
j_call: TRBJ1-1
d_call: TRBD1
cdr3_aa: CASRRKNRGRADTEAFF
cdr3_nt: TGCGCCAGCAGACGTAAGAACAGGGGGCGCGCGGACACTGAAGCTTTCTTT

v_call: TRBV5-6
clone_size: few
j_call: TRBJ1-2
d_call: TRBD1
cdr3_aa: CASSSTGTGAF
cdr3_nt: TGTGCCAGCAGCTCCACTGGGACAGGGGCCTTC

v_call: TRBV6-1
clone_size: few
j_call: TRBJ1-2
d_call: TRBD1
cdr3_aa: CASSHTGDPNYGYTF
cdr3_nt: TGTGCCAGCAGCCACACAGGGGACCCTAACTATGGCTACACCTTC

v_call: TRBV21-1
clone_size: .
j_call: TRBJ2-1
d_call: .
cdr3_aa: CASSKICRGCNEQFF
cdr3_nt: TGTGCCAGCAGCAAAATATGCAGGGGCTGCAATGAGCAGTTCTTC

v_call: TRBV18
clone_size: .
j_call: TRBJ2-7
d_call: .
cdr3_aa: CASSGGSGAEQYF
cdr3_nt: TGTGCCAGCTCAGGAGGGAGCGGTGCCGAGCAGTACTTC

v_call: TRBV29-1
clone_size: .
j_call: TRBJ2-3
d_call: TRBD1
cdr3_aa: CSVEGAGSTDTQYF
cdr3_nt: TGCAGCGTCGAGGGGGCAGGGAGCACAGATACGCAGTATTTT

v_call: TRBV20-1
clone_size: .
j_call: TRBJ1-5
d_call: .
cdr3_aa: CSASGGNQPQHF
cdr3_nt: TGCAGTGCTAGCGGGGGGAATCAGCCCCAGCATTTT

v_call: TRBV29-1
clone_size: few
j_call: TRBJ2-2
d_call: .
cdr3_aa: CSVEEGANTGELFF
cdr3_nt: TGCAGCGTTGAAGAAGGGGCAAACACCGGGGAGCTGTTTTTT

v_call: TRBV19
clone_size: .
j_call: TRBJ2-7
d_call: TRBD1
cdr3_aa: CASSAHDRVYEQYF
cdr3_nt: TGTGCCAGTAGTGCTCACGACAGGGTCTACGAGCAGTACTTC

v_call: TRBV7-2
clone_size: .
j_call: TRBJ2-1
d_call: .
cdr3_aa: CASSFWGREQFF
cdr3_nt: TGTGCCAGCAGCTTCTGGGGGCGCGAGCAGTTCTTC

v_call: TRBV5-4
clone_size: .
j_call: TRBJ2-7
d_call: .
cdr3_aa: CASSGARGPGSEQYF
cdr3_nt: TGTGCCAGCAGCGGCGCTCGGGGTCCAGGAAGCGAGCAGTACTTC

v_call: TRBV11-1
clone_size: .
j_call: TRBJ2-3
d_call: TRBD1
cdr3_aa: CASSSRQGATDTQYF
cdr3_nt: TGTGCCAGCAGCTCAAGACAGGGGGCAACAGATACGCAGTATTTT

v_call: TRBV18
clone_size: few
j_call: TRBJ2-5
d_call: .
cdr3_aa: CASSPSGLQETQYF
cdr3_nt: TGTGCCAGCTCACCATCCGGGCTCCAAGAGACCCAGTACTTC

v_call: TRBV6-2/TRBV6-3
clone_size: few
j_call: TRBJ1-6
d_call: .
cdr3_aa: CASRTGQPRSPLHF
cdr3_nt: TGTGCCAGCAGAACGGGGCAGCCGCGTTCACCCCTCCACTTT

v_call: TRBV25-1
clone_size: few
j_call: TRBJ1-5
d_call: .
cdr3_aa: CASSEEGRGGNQPQHF
cdr3_nt: TGTGCCAGCAGTGAAGAGGGCAGGGGTGGCAATCAGCCCCAGCATTTT

v_call: TRBV6-2/TRBV6-3
clone_size: .
j_call: TRBJ2-7
d_call: .
cdr3_aa: CASSYRPLRRYEQYF
cdr3_nt: TGTGCCAGCAGTTACCGTCCTCTCCGCAGGTACGAGCAGTACTTC

v_call: TRBV2
clone_size: many
j_call: TRBJ2-4
d_call: .
cdr3_aa: CASSDRVAKNIQYF
cdr3_nt: TGTGCCAGCAGTGACAGGGTAGCCAAAAACATTCAGTACTTC

v_call: TRBV6-1
clone_size: .
j_call: TRBJ1-5
d_call: .
cdr3_aa: CASSEATDNQPQHF
cdr3_nt: TGTGCCAGCAGTGAAGCGACAGACAATCAGCCCCAGCATTTT

v_call: TRBV24-1
clone_size: few
j_call: TRBJ2-1
d_call: TRBD1
cdr3_aa: CATSKRTGGPYNEQFF
cdr3_nt: TGTGCCACCAGTAAGCGGACAGGGGGCCCCTACAATGAGCAGTTCTTC

v_call: TRBV3-1
clone_size: .
j_call: TRBJ2-5
d_call: TRBD2
cdr3_aa: CASSQVAGGGSETQYF
cdr3_nt: TGTGCCAGCAGCCAAGTTGCGGGAGGCGGTTCGGAGACCCAGTACTTC

v_call: TRBV12-3/TRBV12-4
clone_size: few
j_call: TRBJ2-3
d_call: TRBD2
cdr3_aa: CASSWGQREVTDTQYF
cdr3_nt: TGTGCCAGCAGTTGGGGACAGCGGGAGGTCACAGATACGCAGTATTTT

v_call: TRBV11-2
clone_size: few
j_call: TRBJ1-5
d_call: .
cdr3_aa: CASSGVGNRPNSNQPQHF
cdr3_nt: TGTGCCAGCAGCGGGGTGGGTAACAGGCCGAATAGCAATCAGCCCCAGCATTTT

v_call: TRBV3-1
clone_size: few
j_call: TRBJ1-5
d_call: .
cdr3_aa: CASSPSVDQPQHF
cdr3_nt: TGTGCCAGCAGCCCCTCAGTGGATCAGCCCCAGCATTTT

v_call: TRBV20-1
clone_size: few
j_call: TRBJ1-2
d_call: .
cdr3_aa: CSATGIYGYTF
cdr3_nt: TGCAGTGCTACAGGGATTTATGGCTACACCTTC

v_call: TRBV7-2
clone_size: few
j_call: TRBJ2-3
d_call: .
cdr3_aa: CASRSGTFTQYF
cdr3_nt: TGTGCCAGCAGATCCGGGACTTTTACGCAGTATTTT

v_call: TRBV7-9
clone_size: .
j_call: TRBJ2-7
d_call: .
cdr3_aa: CASSLPNEQYF
cdr3_nt: TGTGCCAGCAGCCTGCCCAACGAGCAGTACTTC

v_call: TRBV12-3/TRBV12-4
clone_size: .
j_call: TRBJ2-7
d_call: TRBD1
cdr3_aa: CASSLWGQGYYEQYF
cdr3_nt: TGTGCCAGCAGTTTATGGGGACAGGGTTATTACGAGCAGTACTTC

v_call: TRBV3-1
clone_size: .
j_call: TRBJ2-1
d_call: TRBD1
cdr3_aa: CASSQGRDREYQRAYNEQFF
cdr3_nt: TGTGCCAGCAGCCAAGGCCGGGACAGGGAGTACCAAAGAGCCTACAATGAGCAGTTCTTC

v_call: TRBV20-1
clone_size: .
j_call: TRBJ1-4
d_call: .
cdr3_aa: CSARDVRVPSTNEKLFF
cdr3_nt: TGCAGTGCTAGAGATGTGAGGGTCCCATCAACTAATGAAAAACTGTTTTTT

v_call: TRBV9
clone_size: .
j_call: TRBJ2-3
d_call: .
cdr3_aa: CASSVGGVRTDTQYF
cdr3_nt: TGTGCCAGCAGCGTAGGAGGTGTTCGCACAGATACGCAGTATTTT

v_call: TRBV5-6
clone_size: .
j_call: TRBJ2-7
d_call: .
cdr3_aa: CASSFGDSLYEQYF
cdr3_nt: TGTGCCAGCAGCTTTGGGGACTCCCTCTACGAGCAGTACTTC

v_call: TRBV27
clone_size: few
j_call: TRBJ1-2
d_call: TRBD1
cdr3_aa: CASSPIGQGASYGYTF
cdr3_nt: TGTGCCAGCAGTCCCATTGGACAGGGGGCGAGCTATGGCTACACCTTC

v_call: TRBV14
clone_size: .
j_call: TRBJ2-1
d_call: .
cdr3_aa: CASSQFGASSYNEQFF
cdr3_nt: TGTGCCAGCAGCCAATTTGGGGCTAGCTCCTACAATGAGCAGTTCTTC

v_call: TRBV7-9
clone_size: .
j_call: TRBJ2-7
d_call: .
cdr3_aa: CASSPAGTPYEQYF
cdr3_nt: TGTGCCAGCAGCCCGGCCGGGACACCCTACGAGCAGTACTTC

v_call: TRBV6-2/TRBV6-3
clone_size: .
j_call: TRBJ2-3
d_call: TRBD2
cdr3_aa: CASSYSRRLAGLDTQYF
cdr3_nt: TGTGCCAGCAGTTACTCGAGGAGACTAGCGGGTCTAGATACGCAGTATTTT

v_call: TRBV5-4
clone_size: .
j_call: TRBJ1-4
d_call: .
cdr3_aa: CASSTTALLNEKLFF
cdr3_nt: TGTGCCAGCAGCACCACGGCTTTACTTAATGAAAAACTGTTTTTT

v_call: TRBV6-5
clone_size: few
j_call: TRBJ2-3
d_call: .
cdr3_aa: CASSYVSGSTDTQYF
cdr3_nt: TGTGCCAGCAGTTACGTCAGCGGGAGCACAGATACGCAGTATTTT

v_call: TRBV7-9
clone_size: .
j_call: TRBJ1-1
d_call: .
cdr3_aa: CASSPGAGYPEAFF
cdr3_nt: TGTGCCAGCAGCCCAGGGGCGGGGTACCCTGAAGCTTTCTTT

v_call: TRBV12-3/TRBV12-4
clone_size: few
j_call: TRBJ1-1
d_call: .
cdr3_aa: CASSYQGIEAFF
cdr3_nt: TGTGCCAGCAGTTACCAGGGAATTGAAGCTTTCTTT

v_call: TRBV7-8
clone_size: .
j_call: TRBJ2-1
d_call: .
cdr3_aa: CASSRFSYNEQFF
cdr3_nt: TGTGCCAGCAGCCGATTCTCCTACAATGAGCAGTTCTTC

v_call: TRBV12-3/TRBV12-4
clone_size: .
j_call: TRBJ1-1
d_call: .
cdr3_aa: CASSMGGQGMNTEAFF
cdr3_nt: TGTGCCAGCAGCATGGGGGGTCAGGGGATGAACACTGAAGCTTTCTTT

v_call: TRBV9
clone_size: few
j_call: TRBJ2-7
d_call: TRBD2
cdr3_aa: CASSPWGEVKAGGPYEQYF
cdr3_nt: TGTGCCAGCAGCCCCTGGGGGGAGGTGAAGGCGGGAGGCCCCTACGAGCAGTACTTC

v_call: TRBV20-1
clone_size: few
j_call: TRBJ1-5
d_call: .
cdr3_aa: CSAKKQEYSNQPQHF
cdr3_nt: TGCAGTGCCAAGAAGCAGGAATATAGCAATCAGCCCCAGCATTTT

v_call: TRBV11-2
clone_size: few
j_call: TRBJ2-3
d_call: .
cdr3_aa: CASSLDAWGKPSTDTQYF
cdr3_nt: TGTGCCAGCAGCTTAGATGCATGGGGGAAACCTAGCACAGATACGCAGTATTTT

v_call: TRBV7-3
clone_size: few
j_call: TRBJ2-3
d_call: TRBD1
cdr3_aa: CASGQGARDTQYF
cdr3_nt: TGTGCCAGCGGGCAGGGGGCTCGAGATACGCAGTATTTT

v_call: TRBV9
clone_size: .
j_call: TRBJ2-2
d_call: .
cdr3_aa: CASSVGGNMGTGELFF
cdr3_nt: TGTGCCAGCAGCGTAGGGGGGAACATGGGCACCGGGGAGCTGTTTTTT

v_call: TRBV7-9
clone_size: .
j_call: TRBJ2-2
d_call: .
cdr3_aa: CASSAWDINTGELFF
cdr3_nt: TGTGCCAGCAGCGCATGGGACATCAACACCGGGGAGCTGTTTTTT

v_call: TRBV10-3
clone_size: few
j_call: TRBJ1-1
d_call: .
cdr3_aa: CAISEGPIESAFF
cdr3_nt: TGTGCCATCAGTGAGGGACCCATAGAGTCGGCTTTCTTT

v_call: TRBV4-3
clone_size: few
j_call: TRBJ2-5
d_call: .
cdr3_aa: CASSQDLYQQETQYF
cdr3_nt: TGCGCCAGCAGCCAAGATTTATACCAGCAAGAGACCCAGTACTTC

v_call: TRBV13
clone_size: few
j_call: TRBJ2-7
d_call: TRBD2
cdr3_aa: CASSSTSGGAEGEQYF
cdr3_nt: TGTGCCAGCAGCTCTACTAGCGGGGGGGCAGAAGGCGAGCAGTACTTC

v_call: TRBV5-1
clone_size: few
j_call: TRBJ2-5
d_call: .
cdr3_aa: CASSFRGPSQETQYF
cdr3_nt: TGCGCCAGCAGCTTCCGGGGGCCCAGCCAAGAGACCCAGTACTTC

v_call: TRBV11-2
clone_size: few
j_call: TRBJ2-1
d_call: .
cdr3_aa: CASSLLASDYNEQFF
cdr3_nt: TGTGCCAGCAGCTTATTGGCTAGCGACTACAATGAGCAGTTCTTC

v_call: TRBV2
clone_size: few
j_call: TRBJ1-1
d_call: .
cdr3_aa: CASSLSKLRAEAFF
cdr3_nt: TGTGCCAGCAGTTTATCAAAGCTCAGGGCGGAAGCTTTCTTT

v_call: TRBV12-3/TRBV12-4
clone_size: few
j_call: TRBJ1-5
d_call: .
cdr3_aa: CASSPGRYQPQHF
cdr3_nt: TGTGCCAGCAGCCCCGGGAGGTATCAGCCCCAGCATTTT

v_call: TRBV7-2
clone_size: .
j_call: TRBJ1-1
d_call: TRBD1
cdr3_aa: CASSPSSGTAIPPFF
cdr3_nt: TGTGCCAGCAGCCCATCCTCCGGGACAGCGATCCCGCCTTTCTTT